This T cell receptor (beta chain) was recorded in a study of T cell responses to AZD1222 COVID-19 vaccine. Whole-study findings and limits: White British ancestry dominated among donors, who included more females, and clonal diversity was possibly underestimated. Without day 14 samples, only post-peak T cell repertoires were studied. Among vaccine-associated CD4 TCRs, coverage spanned spike, with dominance at 160-218 and 743-854. Two AZD1222 doses significantly raised spike-specific TCR breadth and depth over controls.

This clone was detected a few times. The antigen is not known. Between the trimmed V and J ends, which lost 3 bases and 6 bases, there was a span of 12 bases. The CDR3 covers 13 residues. Germline-derived CDR1 and CDR2 are SNHLY and FYNNEI. TCRdb's copy holds only in-frame clones and misses some; the assay was immunoSEQ multiplex PCR. The top ten hold nearly 3.5% of the sample, which has 120,000 to 150,000 clones, around 88% seen once. The TCR comes from an adult in good health. The gene calls are TRBV2 and TRBJ2-7, with D perhaps TRBD2 (6 bases). Sequencing used peripheral blood, obtained on day 0 of AZD1222 vaccination. The CDR3 sequence: CASSEGRGGEQYF. For the CDR3, the DNA is TGTGCCAGCAGTGAGGGTAGGGGAGGCGAGCAGTACTTC.